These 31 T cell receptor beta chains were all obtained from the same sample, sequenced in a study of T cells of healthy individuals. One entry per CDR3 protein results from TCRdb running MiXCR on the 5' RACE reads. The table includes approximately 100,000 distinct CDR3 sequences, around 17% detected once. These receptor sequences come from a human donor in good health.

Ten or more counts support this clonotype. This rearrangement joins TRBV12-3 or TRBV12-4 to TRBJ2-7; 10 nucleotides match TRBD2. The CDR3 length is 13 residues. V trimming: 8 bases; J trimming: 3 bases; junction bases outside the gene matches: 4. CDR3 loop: CASGLAGDYEQYF. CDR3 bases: TGTGCCAGCGGGCTAGCGGGAGACTACGAGCAGTACTTC.

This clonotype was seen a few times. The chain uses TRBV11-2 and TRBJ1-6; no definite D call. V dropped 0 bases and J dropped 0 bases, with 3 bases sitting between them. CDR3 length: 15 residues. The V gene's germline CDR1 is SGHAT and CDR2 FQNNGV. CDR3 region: CASSLEVSYNSPLHF. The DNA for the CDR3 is TGTGCCAGCAGCTTAGAAGTCTCCTATAATTCACCCCTCCACTTT.

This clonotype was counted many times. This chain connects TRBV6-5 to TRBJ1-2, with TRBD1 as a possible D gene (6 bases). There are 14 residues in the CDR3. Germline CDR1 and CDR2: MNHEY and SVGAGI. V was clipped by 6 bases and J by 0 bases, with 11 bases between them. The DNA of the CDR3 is TGTGCCAGCAGCCGAGACAGGACTAACTATGGCTACACCTTC. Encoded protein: CASSRDRTNYGYTF.

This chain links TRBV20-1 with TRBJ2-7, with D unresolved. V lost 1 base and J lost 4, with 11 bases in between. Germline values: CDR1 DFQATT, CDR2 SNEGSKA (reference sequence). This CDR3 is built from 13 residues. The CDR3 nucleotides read TGCAGTGCTAGAGGTCACGTGGATTACGAGCAGTACTTC. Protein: CSARGHVDYEQYF.

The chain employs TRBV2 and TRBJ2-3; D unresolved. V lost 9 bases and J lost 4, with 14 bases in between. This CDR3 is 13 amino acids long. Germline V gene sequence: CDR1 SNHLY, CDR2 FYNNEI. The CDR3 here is CASRLVPSDTQYF. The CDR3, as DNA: TGTGCCAGTAGACTCGTACCCTCAGATACGCAGTATTTT.

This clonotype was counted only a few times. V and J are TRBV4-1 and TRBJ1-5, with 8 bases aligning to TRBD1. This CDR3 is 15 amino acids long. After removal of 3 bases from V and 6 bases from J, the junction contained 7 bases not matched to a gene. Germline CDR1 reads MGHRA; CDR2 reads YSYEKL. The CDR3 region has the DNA TGCGCCAGCAGCCACCCGGACAGGGACAGTCAGCCCCAGCATTTT. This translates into CASSHPDRDSQPQHF.

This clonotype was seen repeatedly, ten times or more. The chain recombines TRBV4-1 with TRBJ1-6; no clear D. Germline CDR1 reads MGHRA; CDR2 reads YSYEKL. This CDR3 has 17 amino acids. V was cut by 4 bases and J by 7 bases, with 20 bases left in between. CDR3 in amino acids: CASSPMVRVPYNSPLHF. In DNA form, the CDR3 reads TGCGCCAGCAGCCCGATGGTTAGGGTCCCTTACAATTCACCCCTCCACTTT.

This chain's CDR3 is CSARAYGPGSYEQYF. DNA of the CDR3: TGCAGTGCTAGGGCTTACGGACCCGGGTCCTACGAGCAGTACTTC. The V call is TRBV20-1, the J call TRBJ2-7; D unresolved. V gave up 3 bases and J gave up 1 base, with 16 bases separating them. There are 15 residues in the CDR3. Germline values: CDR1 DFQATT, CDR2 SNEGSKA (reference sequence).

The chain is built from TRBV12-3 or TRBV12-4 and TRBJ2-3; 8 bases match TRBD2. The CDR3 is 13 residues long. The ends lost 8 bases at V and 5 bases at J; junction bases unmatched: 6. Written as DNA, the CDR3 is TGTGCCAGCGCGGGGGGAGCGGGAGATACGCAGTATTTT. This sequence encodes CASAGGAGDTQYF.

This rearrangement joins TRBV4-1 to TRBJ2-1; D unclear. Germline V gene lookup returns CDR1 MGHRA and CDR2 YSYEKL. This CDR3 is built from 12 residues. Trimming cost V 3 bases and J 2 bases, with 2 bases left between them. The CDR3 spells CASSQAYNEQFF. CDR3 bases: TGCGCCAGCAGCCAGGCCTACAATGAGCAGTTCTTC.

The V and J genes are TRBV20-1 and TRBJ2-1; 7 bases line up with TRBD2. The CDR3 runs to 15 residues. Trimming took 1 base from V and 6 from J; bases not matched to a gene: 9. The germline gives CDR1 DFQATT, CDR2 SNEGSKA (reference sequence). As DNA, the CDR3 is TGCAGTGCTAGAGTCCTAGGGAGGGGCAGCAATGAGCAGTTCTTC. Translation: CSARVLGRGSNEQFF.

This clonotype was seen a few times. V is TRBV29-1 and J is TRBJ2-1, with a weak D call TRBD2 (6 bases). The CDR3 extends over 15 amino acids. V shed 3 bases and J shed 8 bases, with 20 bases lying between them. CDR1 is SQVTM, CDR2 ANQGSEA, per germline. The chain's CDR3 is CSVEGKRRRGDEQFF. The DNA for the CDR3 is TGCAGCGTTGAGGGAAAGCGTCGGAGGGGCGATGAGCAGTTCTTC.

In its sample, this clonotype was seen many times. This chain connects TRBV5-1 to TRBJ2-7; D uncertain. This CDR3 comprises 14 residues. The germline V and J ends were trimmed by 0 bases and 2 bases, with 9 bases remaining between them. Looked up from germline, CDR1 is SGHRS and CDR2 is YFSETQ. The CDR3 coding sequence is TGCGCCAGCAGCTTGGTCGTAGCCACCTACGAGCAGTACTTC. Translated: CASSLVVATYEQYF.

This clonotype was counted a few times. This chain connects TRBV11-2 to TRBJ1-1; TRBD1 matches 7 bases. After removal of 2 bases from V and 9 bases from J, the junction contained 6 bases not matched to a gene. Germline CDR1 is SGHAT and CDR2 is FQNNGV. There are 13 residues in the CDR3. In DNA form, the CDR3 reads TGTGCCAGCAGCTTAACTCAGGGGGGCCAAGCTTTCTTT. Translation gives CASSLTQGGQAFF.

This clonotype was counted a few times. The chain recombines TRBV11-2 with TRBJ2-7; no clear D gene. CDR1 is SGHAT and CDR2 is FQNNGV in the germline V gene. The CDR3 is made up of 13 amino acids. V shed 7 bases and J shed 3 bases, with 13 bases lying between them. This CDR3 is CASTPTPLYEQYF. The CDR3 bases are TGTGCCAGCACCCCCACGCCCCTCTACGAGCAGTACTTC.

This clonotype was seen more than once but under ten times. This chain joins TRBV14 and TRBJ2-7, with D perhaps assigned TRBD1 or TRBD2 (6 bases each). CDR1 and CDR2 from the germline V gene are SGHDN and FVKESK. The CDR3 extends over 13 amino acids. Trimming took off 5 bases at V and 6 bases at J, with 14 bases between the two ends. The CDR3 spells CASSIRGGGEQYF. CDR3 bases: TGTGCCAGCAGCATAAGAGGGGGAGGCGAGCAGTACTTC.

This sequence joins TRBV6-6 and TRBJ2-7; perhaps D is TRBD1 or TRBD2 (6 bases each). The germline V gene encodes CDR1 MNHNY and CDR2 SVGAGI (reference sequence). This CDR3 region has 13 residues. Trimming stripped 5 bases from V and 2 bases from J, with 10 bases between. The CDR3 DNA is TGTGCCAGCAGTGCGGGACACCCCTACGAGCAGTACTTC. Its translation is CASSAGHPYEQYF.

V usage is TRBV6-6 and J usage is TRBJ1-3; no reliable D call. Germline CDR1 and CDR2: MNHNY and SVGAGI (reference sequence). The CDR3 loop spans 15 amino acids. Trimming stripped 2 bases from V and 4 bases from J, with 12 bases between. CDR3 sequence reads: CASSYAGGEGNTIYF. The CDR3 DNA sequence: TGTGCCAGCAGTTACGCAGGAGGTGAAGGAAACACCATATATTTT.

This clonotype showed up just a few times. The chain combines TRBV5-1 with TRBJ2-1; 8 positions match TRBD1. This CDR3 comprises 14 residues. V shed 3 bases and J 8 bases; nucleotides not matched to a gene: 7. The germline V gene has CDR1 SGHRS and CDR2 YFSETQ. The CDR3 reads CASSWDRSDDEQFF. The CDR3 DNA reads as TGCGCCAGCAGCTGGGACAGGTCCGACGATGAGCAGTTCTTC.

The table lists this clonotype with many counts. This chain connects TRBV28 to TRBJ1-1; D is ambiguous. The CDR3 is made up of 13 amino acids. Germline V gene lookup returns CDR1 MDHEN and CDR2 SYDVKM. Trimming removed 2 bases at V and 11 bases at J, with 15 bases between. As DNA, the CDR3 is TGTGCCAGCAGTTTACCCACCACAAGGGATGCTTTCTTT. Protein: CASSLPTTRDAFF.

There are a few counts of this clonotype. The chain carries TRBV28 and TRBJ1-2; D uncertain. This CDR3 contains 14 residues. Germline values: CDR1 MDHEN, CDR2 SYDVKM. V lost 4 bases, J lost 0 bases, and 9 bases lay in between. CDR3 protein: CASSSPGANYGYTF. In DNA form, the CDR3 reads TGTGCCAGCAGTTCCCCCGGGGCTAACTATGGCTACACCTTC.

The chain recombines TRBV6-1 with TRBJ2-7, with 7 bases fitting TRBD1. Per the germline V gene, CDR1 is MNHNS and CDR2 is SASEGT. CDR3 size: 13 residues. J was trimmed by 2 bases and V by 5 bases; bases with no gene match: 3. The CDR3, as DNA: TGTGCCAGCAGTTGGACAGGAGCCTACGAGCAGTACTTC. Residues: CASSWTGAYEQYF.

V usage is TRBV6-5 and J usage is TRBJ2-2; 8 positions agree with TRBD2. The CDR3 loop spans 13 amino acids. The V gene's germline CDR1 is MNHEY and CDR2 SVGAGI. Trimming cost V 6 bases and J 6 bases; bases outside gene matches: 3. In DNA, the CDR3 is TGTGCCAGCAGCCGACTAGCGTCCGGGGAGCTGTTTTTT. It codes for CASSRLASGELFF.

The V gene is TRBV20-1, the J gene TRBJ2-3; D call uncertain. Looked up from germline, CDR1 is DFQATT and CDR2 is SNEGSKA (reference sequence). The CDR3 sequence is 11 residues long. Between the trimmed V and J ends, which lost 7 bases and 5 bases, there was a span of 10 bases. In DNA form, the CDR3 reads TGCAGTGGCGAAGTAGGAGATACGCAGTATTTT. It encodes CSGEVGDTQYF.

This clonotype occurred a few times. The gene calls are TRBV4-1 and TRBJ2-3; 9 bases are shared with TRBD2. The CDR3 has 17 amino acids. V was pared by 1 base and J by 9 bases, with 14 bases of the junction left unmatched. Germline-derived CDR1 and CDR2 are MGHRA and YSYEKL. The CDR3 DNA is TGCGCCAGCAGCCAAGCGGTCCTTAGCGGGAGTGTCAGGACGCAGTATTTT. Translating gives CASSQAVLSGSVRTQYF.

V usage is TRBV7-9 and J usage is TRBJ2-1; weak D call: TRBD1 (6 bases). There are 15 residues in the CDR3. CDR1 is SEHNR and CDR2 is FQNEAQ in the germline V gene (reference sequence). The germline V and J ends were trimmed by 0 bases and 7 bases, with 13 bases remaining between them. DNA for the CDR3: TGTGCCAGCAGCTTAGCTGGGACAACCCTTAATGAGCAGTTCTTC. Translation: CASSLAGTTLNEQFF.

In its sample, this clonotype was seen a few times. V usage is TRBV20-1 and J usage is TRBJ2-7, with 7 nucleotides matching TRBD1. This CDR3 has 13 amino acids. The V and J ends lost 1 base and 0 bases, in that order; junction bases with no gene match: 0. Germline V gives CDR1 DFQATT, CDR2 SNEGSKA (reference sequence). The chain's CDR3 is CSARGTGSYEQYF. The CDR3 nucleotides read TGCAGTGCTAGAGGGACAGGCTCCTACGAGCAGTACTTC.

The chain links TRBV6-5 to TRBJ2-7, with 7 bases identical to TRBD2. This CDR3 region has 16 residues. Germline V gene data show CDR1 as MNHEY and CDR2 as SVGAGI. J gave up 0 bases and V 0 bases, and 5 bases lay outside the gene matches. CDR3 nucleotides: TGTGCCAGCAGTTACTCGATGGGGACTACCTCCTACGAGCAGTACTTC. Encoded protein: CASSYSMGTTSYEQYF.

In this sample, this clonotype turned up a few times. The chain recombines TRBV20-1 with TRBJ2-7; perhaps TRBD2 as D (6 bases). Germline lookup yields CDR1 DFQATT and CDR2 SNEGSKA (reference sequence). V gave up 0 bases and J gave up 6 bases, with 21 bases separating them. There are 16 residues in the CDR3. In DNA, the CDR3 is TGCAGTGCTAGAGATCTGCCTCGGGGGAAACCCGGCGAGCAGTACTTC. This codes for CSARDLPRGKPGEQYF.

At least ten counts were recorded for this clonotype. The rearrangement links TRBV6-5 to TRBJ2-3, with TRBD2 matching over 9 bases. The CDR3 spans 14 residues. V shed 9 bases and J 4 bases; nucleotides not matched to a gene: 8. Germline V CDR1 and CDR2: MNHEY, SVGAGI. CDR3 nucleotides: TGTGCCAGTATGCCTAGCGGGATGGCAGATACGCAGTATTTT. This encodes CASMPSGMADTQYF.

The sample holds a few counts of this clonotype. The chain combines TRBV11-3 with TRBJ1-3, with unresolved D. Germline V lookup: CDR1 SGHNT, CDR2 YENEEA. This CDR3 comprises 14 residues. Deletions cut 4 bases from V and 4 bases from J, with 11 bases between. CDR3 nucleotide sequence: TGTGCCAGCAGCTCCCATGGGTCCGGAAACACCATATATTTT. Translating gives CASSSHGSGNTIYF.